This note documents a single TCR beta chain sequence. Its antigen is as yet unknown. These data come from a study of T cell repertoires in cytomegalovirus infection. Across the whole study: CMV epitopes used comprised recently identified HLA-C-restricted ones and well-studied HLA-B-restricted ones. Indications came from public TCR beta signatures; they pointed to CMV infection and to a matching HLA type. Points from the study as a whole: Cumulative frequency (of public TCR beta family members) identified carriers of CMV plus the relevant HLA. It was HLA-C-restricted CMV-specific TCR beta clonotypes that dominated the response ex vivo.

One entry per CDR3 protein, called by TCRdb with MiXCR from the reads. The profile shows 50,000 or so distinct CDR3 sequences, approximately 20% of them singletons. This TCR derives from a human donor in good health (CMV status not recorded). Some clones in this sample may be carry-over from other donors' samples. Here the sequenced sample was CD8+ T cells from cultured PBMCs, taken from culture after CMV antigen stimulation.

The CDR3 DNA follows: TGTGCCAGCAGCTTGGGAGGGTCCGGTAACGAGCAGTTCTTC. Translating it yields CASSLGGSGNEQFF. V is TRBV5-6 and J is TRBJ2-1, with D possibly TRBD2 on 5 matching bases. Germline values: CDR1 SGHDT, CDR2 YYEEEE. The CDR3 contains 14 residues. V was trimmed by 0 bases and J by 10 bases, leaving 14 bases between them.